These 5 T cell receptor beta chains originate from one sample sequenced in a study of CD8+CD57+ T cells in acquired aplastic anemia. Patients included in sequencing had previously demonstrated CD8+CD57+ cell expansion by flow cytometry. Genomic DNA templated the TCR beta VDJ and CDR3 profiling. TCRdb ran MiXCR on the reads and lists one entry per CDR3 protein. The sample lists 250,000 to 350,000 distinct CDR3 sequences, 56% seen once, with approximately 1.3% in the top ten. Sequenced material: sorted CD4+, CD8+, or CD8+CD57+ T cells (not recorded which) from PBMCs. All receptors derive from a human donor with aplastic anemia.

This clonotype was observed a few times. This chain connects TRBV7-9 to TRBJ2-7; 7 nucleotides match TRBD1. Per germline, CDR1 SEHNR and CDR2 FQNEAQ (reference sequence). With V trimmed by 4 bases and J by 7 bases, 10 bases remained unmatched. This CDR3 region has 14 residues. The CDR3 sequence is CASSSSDREREQYF. CDR3 in DNA: TGTGCCAGCAGCTCCTCTGACAGGGAGCGGGAGCAGTACTTC.

This clonotype was recorded a few times. The J gene is TRBJ2-7, the V gene TRBV20-1, with a tentative D call TRBD1 (5 bases). This CDR3 contains 14 residues. The V gene lost 2 bases and the J gene lost 3 bases, with 14 bases spanning the gap. The germline gives CDR1 DFQATT, CDR2 SNEGSKA (reference sequence). The CDR3 sequence is CSARPNHRLYEQYF. CDR3 DNA: TGCAGTGCTAGACCGAACCACAGGCTCTACGAGCAGTACTTC.

The DNA of the CDR3 is TGTGCCACCAGTGGAGTAGGGGCCAGTCGGCCCCAGCATTTT. Protein sequence: CATSGVGASRPQHF. J is TRBJ1-5 and V is TRBV24-1, with a tentative D call TRBD1 (5 bases). V lost 5 bases and J 9 bases, leaving 16 bases between the germline ends. CDR3 size: 14 residues. Germline loops: CDR1 KGHDR, CDR2 SFDVKD.

The table lists this clonotype with many counts. The rearrangement uses TRBV9 and TRBJ2-1; no clear D. Trimming left V 0 bases short and J 0 bases short, with 13 bases between. This CDR3 contains 17 residues. The germline V gene has CDR1 SGDLS and CDR2 YYNGEE. CDR3 sequence reads: CASSVDGTGSSYNEQFF. CDR3 DNA sequence: TGTGCCAGCAGCGTAGACGGCACTGGAAGCTCCTACAATGAGCAGTTCTTC.

V usage is TRBV24-1 and J usage is TRBJ2-3, with 10 nucleotides matching TRBD2. Germline CDR1 and CDR2: KGHDR and SFDVKD. Trimming took 3 bases from V and 1 from J; bases not matched to a gene: 6. The length of the CDR3 is 17 residues. The CDR3 DNA follows: TGTGCCACCAGTGATCCCGGACTAGCGGACCGCACAGATACGCAGTATTTT. This gives the protein CATSDPGLADRTDTQYF.